These 21 T cell receptor beta chains were sequenced from one sample in a study of brain T cells in children with intractable seizures. TCRdb keeps only in-frame clones here, not all; method: immunoSEQ multiplex PCR. The table has some 64,000 clones, roughly 95% seen once. The sequencing here drew on peripheral blood, taken at surgery. The receptors come from a boy under two years old with focal cortical dysplasia and intractable seizures.

The chain combines TRBV7-9 with TRBJ2-2; a possible D gene is TRBD2 (6 bases). The CDR3 runs 14 residues. V lost 7 bases and J 5 bases, leaving 14 bases between the germline ends. Germline values: CDR1 SEHNR, CDR2 FQNEAQ (reference sequence). DNA for the CDR3: TGTGCCAGCATGGACGGGGGTGGTACCGGGGAGCTGTTTTTT. Amino acid sequence: CASMDGGGTGELFF. The whole variable domain, remainder taken from reference TRBV7-9 and TRBJ2-2, is DTGVSQNPRHKITKRGQNVTFRCDPISEHNRLYWYRQTLGQGPEFLTYFQNEAQLEKSRLLSDRFSAERPKGSFSTLEIQRTEQGDSAMYLCASMDGGGTGELFFGEGSRLTVL.

The chain recombines TRBV11-2 with TRBJ2-7, with 7 nucleotides matching TRBD1. The CDR3 consists of 14 residues. Unmatched junction bases numbered 4, after V lost 4 bases and J lost 1 base. CDR1 and CDR2 from the germline V gene are SGHAT and FQNNGV. DNA of the CDR3: TGTGCCAGCAGCTCGGGACAGACTTCCTACGAGCAGTACTTC. Its protein product is CASSSGQTSYEQYF.

A single count supports this clone. V and J are TRBV3-1 (or the pseudogene TRBV3-2) and TRBJ1-1, with 7 nucleotides matching TRBD1. The germline V gene has CDR1 LGHDT and CDR2 YNNKEL (reference sequence). This CDR3 region has 15 residues. Trimming took 3 bases from V and 6 from J; bases not matched to a gene: 10. CDR3 DNA: TGTGCCAGCAGCCAGGGACGACAGGGTAGGGCTGAAGCTTTCTTT. Protein sequence: CASSQGRQGRAEAFF.

The gene calls are TRBV9 and TRBJ2-7; 11 bases map to TRBD2. V lost 2 bases to trimming and J lost 5 bases; unmatched junction nucleotides: 6. The CDR3 consists of 15 residues. Germline CDR1 and CDR2: SGDLS and YYNGEE. The CDR3 reads CASSVTGTSGNEQYF. The CDR3 nucleotides read TGTGCCAGCAGCGTCACAGGGACTAGCGGCAACGAGCAGTACTTC.

V usage is TRBV5-4 and J usage is TRBJ1-6, with D hard to call. Germline CDR1 reads SGHNT; CDR2 reads YYREEE (reference sequence). The CDR3 sequence is 12 residues long. V lost 3 bases to trimming and J lost 2 bases, with 0 bases between them. For the CDR3, the DNA is TGTGCCAGCAGCTCCTATAATTCACCCCTCCACTTT. Protein sequence: CASSSYNSPLHF.

This chain links TRBV12-3 or TRBV12-4 with TRBJ1-2; D remains unclear. CDR3 length: 13 amino acids. Trimming removed 6 bases at V and 5 bases at J, with 13 bases between. CDR3 bases: TGTGCCAGCAGCCTGTCGCCCGGGTATGGCTACACCTTC. Its translation: CASSLSPGYGYTF.

The CDR3, as DNA: TGTGCCAGCAGCCTAAGACAGGGGGTGGACACCGGGGAGCTGTTTTTT. It encodes CASSLRQGVDTGELFF. The V gene is TRBV7-9, the J gene TRBJ2-2, with TRBD1 matching 9 bases. Losses at the gene ends were 5 bases for V and 3 bases for J; bases not matched to a gene: 7. CDR1 and CDR2 from the germline V gene are SEHNR and FQNEAQ (reference sequence). This CDR3 has 16 amino acids.

This clone was recorded once. The chain uses TRBV9 and TRBJ1-2; unclear D gene. V was clipped by 2 bases and J by 4 bases, with 9 bases between them. Germline loops: CDR1 SGDLS, CDR2 YYNGEE. The CDR3 extends over 13 amino acids. The CDR3 is CASSVALGYGYTF. CDR3 coding DNA: TGTGCCAGCAGCGTCGCCCTTGGCTATGGCTACACCTTC.

The chain employs TRBV28 and TRBJ2-3, with 7 bases that match TRBD2. The CDR3 runs 19 residues. V gave up 2 bases and J gave up 0 bases; unmatched junction bases: 14. Germline values: CDR1 MDHEN, CDR2 SYDVKM. The CDR3 coding sequence is TGTGCCAGCAGTTTACGCACCTCCGTGCGGGAGTTTAGCACAGATACGCAGTATTTT. Protein: CASSLRTSVREFSTDTQYF.

V gene TRBV5-5 combines with J gene TRBJ2-7, with D perhaps given as TRBD1 or TRBD2 (6 bases each). Germline CDR1 and CDR2: SGHKS and YYEKEE (reference sequence). Trimming removed 0 bases at V and 5 bases at J, with 15 bases between. This CDR3 contains 15 residues. The CDR3 region has the DNA TGTGCCAGCAGCTTGGTGGGGGGCGTAAGCCACGAGCAGTACTTC. Translating it yields CASSLVGGVSHEQYF.

The rearrangement links TRBV15 to TRBJ2-7; 10 bases align to TRBD1. V gave up 6 bases and J gave up 1 base; unmatched junction bases: 6. Germline-derived CDR1 and CDR2 are LNHNV and YYDKDF (reference sequence). This CDR3 is built from 15 residues. In DNA, the CDR3 is TGTGCCACCAGGGATCCGGGACAGGGGTCCTACGAGCAGTACTTC. This encodes CATRDPGQGSYEQYF.

The chain has TRBV19 and TRBJ2-7; TRBD1 matches at 9 bases. The CDR3 has 15 amino acids. J was trimmed by 6 bases and V by 3 bases; bases with no gene match: 9. The germline V gene encodes CDR1 LNHDA and CDR2 SQIVND (reference sequence). The CDR3 protein is CASSISRDRVSEQYF. The CDR3 DNA follows: TGTGCCAGTAGTATTAGTCGGGACAGGGTTTCCGAGCAGTACTTC.

The rearrangement links TRBV12-3 or TRBV12-4 to TRBJ1-2; D call uncertain. This CDR3 region has 12 residues. With 2 bases removed from V and 8 bases from J, the gap between germline ends came to 9 bases. The CDR3 here is CASSLPTTGYTF. In DNA form, the CDR3 reads TGTGCCAGCAGTTTACCCACCACCGGCTACACCTTC.

This sequence joins TRBV6-5 and TRBJ1-2; D remains unclear. V was trimmed by 2 bases and J by 2 bases, leaving 3 bases between them. Germline V CDR1 and CDR2: MNHEY, SVGAGI. This CDR3 has 12 residues. Here the CDR3 DNA reads TGTGCCAGCAGTTACGGCAACTATGGCTACACCTTC. Its protein is CASSYGNYGYTF.

The chain employs TRBV4-1 and TRBJ2-5; D ambiguous. The CDR3 consists of 14 residues. The ends were cut back, 3 bases at V and 4 bases at J, with 12 bases in the middle. Germline V gene sequence: CDR1 MGHRA, CDR2 YSYEKL. As DNA, the CDR3 is TGCGCCAGCAGCCAGGAAGCCGACGGAGAGACCCAGTACTTC. This sequence encodes CASSQEADGETQYF.

In its sample, this clone was seen once. CDR3: CSVTGSFGEQYF. The CDR3 DNA follows: TGCAGCGTTACAGGGAGTTTCGGCGAGCAGTACTTC. V is TRBV29-1 and J is TRBJ2-7; D is possibly TRBD1 (6 bases). Trimming stripped 5 bases from V and 6 bases from J, with 14 bases between. The CDR3 length is 12 residues. Germline CDR1 reads SQVTM; CDR2 reads ANQGSEA.

The CDR3 here is CSASFGEQFF. The CDR3 DNA reads TGCAGTGCTAGTTTTGGTGAGCAGTTCTTC. This sequence joins TRBV20-1 and TRBJ2-1; no definite D call. This CDR3 comprises 10 residues. Germline V gene lookup returns CDR1 DFQATT and CDR2 SNEGSKA (reference sequence). The V and J ends lost 3 bases and 9 bases respectively, with 6 bases between them.

The chain has TRBV28 and TRBJ1-1; D not resolved. The V end lost 4 bases, the J end lost 3 bases, and 9 bases lay between the germline ends. This CDR3 region has 13 residues. Germline CDR1 reads MDHEN; CDR2 reads SYDVKM. CDR3 sequence: CASSYVPHTEAFF. The CDR3 DNA follows: TGTGCCAGCAGTTATGTACCCCACACTGAAGCTTTCTTT.

The CDR3 region is CASSQEHLAGDIQFF. The CDR3 DNA is TGTGCCAGCTCACAAGAACATTTAGCGGGAGACATACAGTTCTTC. J is TRBJ2-1 and V is TRBV18; 9 bases agree with TRBD2. CDR3 length: 15 residues. Looked up from germline, CDR1 is KGHSH and CDR2 is LQKENI. The V and J ends lost 4 bases and 13 bases, in that order; junction bases with no gene match: 14.

The chain uses TRBV6-5 and TRBJ2-1; 7 nucleotides align to TRBD1. Germline V CDR1 and CDR2: MNHEY, SVGAGI. CDR3 length equals 14 residues. V shed 7 bases, J shed 8 bases, and the junction held 11 bases outside the gene matches. This chain's CDR3 is CASNTYRGAYEQFF. The CDR3 bases are TGTGCCAGCAACACCTACAGGGGCGCGTATGAGCAGTTCTTC.

The genes are TRBV6-6 and TRBJ2-5, with 7 bases that match TRBD1. Germline CDR1 reads MNHNY; CDR2 reads SVGAGI (reference sequence). The V and J ends lost 7 bases and 0 bases, in that order; junction bases with no gene match: 5. CDR3 size: 14 residues. The CDR3 coding sequence is TGTGCCAGCACCGCGCAGGGGGACCAAGAGACCCAGTACTTC. It specifies CASTAQGDQETQYF.